This T cell receptor beta chain was sequenced for a study of T cells in Graves' hyperthyroidism and ophthalmopathy. TCR beta CDR3 regions were amplified from RNA. The HTBI primer set drove a first-round RT-PCR of the TCR CDR3. In TCRdb, the multiplex PCR reads were re-called with MiXCR into one record per CDR3 protein. Here the sample spans a few hundred thousand distinct CDR3 sequences, under 60% being singletons. A remark on this clonotype: Its antigen is still unknown.

Unmatched junction bases numbered 14, after V lost 7 bases and J lost 5 bases. This CDR3 comprises 17 residues. Germline CDR1 MNHEY, CDR2 SVGAGI. Whole-study findings and limits: Most thyroid clonotypes that were expanded above 0.001 also turned up in blood.

Source material: peripheral blood or thyroid tissue (not recorded which). This receptor was taken from an adult woman with Graves' disease, either hyperthyroidism or ophthalmopathy (not recorded which). This rearrangement joins TRBV6-5 to TRBJ2-2, with TRBD1 matching over 9 bases. The CDR3 loop reads CASTRTGAASGTGELFF. The CDR3 DNA reads TGTGCCAGCACAAGGACAGGGGCGGCTTCAGGGACCGGGGAGCTGTTTTTT.